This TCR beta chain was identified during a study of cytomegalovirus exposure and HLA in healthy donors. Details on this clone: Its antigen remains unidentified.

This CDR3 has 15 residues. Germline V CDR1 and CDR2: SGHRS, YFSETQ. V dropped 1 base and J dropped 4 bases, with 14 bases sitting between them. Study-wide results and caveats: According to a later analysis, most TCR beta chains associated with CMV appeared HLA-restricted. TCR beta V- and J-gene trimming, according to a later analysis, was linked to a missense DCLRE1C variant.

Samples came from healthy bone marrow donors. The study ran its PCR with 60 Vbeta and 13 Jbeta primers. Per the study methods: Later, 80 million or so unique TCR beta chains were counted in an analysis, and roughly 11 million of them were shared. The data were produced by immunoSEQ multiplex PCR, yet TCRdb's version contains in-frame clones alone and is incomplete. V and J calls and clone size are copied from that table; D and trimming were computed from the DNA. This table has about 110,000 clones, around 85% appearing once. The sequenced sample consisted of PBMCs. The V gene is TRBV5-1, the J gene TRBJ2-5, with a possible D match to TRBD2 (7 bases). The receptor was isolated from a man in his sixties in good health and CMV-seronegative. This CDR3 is CASSLLAGGLETQYF. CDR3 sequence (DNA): TGCGCCAGCAGCTTGTTGGCCGGGGGGCTAGAGACCCAGTACTTC.